The 30 T cell receptor beta chains given below trace back to one sample, sequenced in a study of shared clonotypes between healthy human individuals. The repertoire was sequenced with immunoSEQ multiplex PCR; TCRdb's copy has only in-frame clones and lacks some. The sample holds 2 million to 3 million clones, 85% to 95% seen once. Sequenced input: naive CD4+ T cells sorted from blood. Regarding subset: CD45RA+ positively selected. The receptors stem from a man aged 18 to 35 in good health.

The chain is built from TRBV4-2 and TRBJ2-3, with TRBD2 matching 9 bases. Germline CDR1 and CDR2: LGHNA and YNFKEQ. This CDR3 is built from 17 residues. V shed 5 bases, J shed 5 bases, and the junction held 14 bases outside the gene matches. CDR3 region: CASSSPPGAGGQDTQYF. CDR3 DNA: TGTGCCAGCAGCTCACCCCCCGGGGCGGGGGGGCAAGATACGCAGTATTTT.

J is TRBJ2-7 and V is TRBV7-2, with TRBD2 identical over 7 bases. Germline CDR1 is SGHTA and CDR2 is FQGNSA. J gave up 3 bases and V 5 bases, and 10 bases lay outside the gene matches. The CDR3 length is 15 residues. CDR3 nucleotides: TGTGCCAGCAGCCCTAGCGGTGGCTCATACTACGAGCAGTACTTC. It yields the protein CASSPSGGSYYEQYF.

This clone was seen just once. The CDR3 reads CASGLASGRGIYNEQFF. The CDR3 nucleotides read TGTGCTAGTGGTTTGGCTAGCGGGAGAGGGATCTACAATGAGCAGTTCTTC. The chain carries TRBV12-5 and TRBJ2-1, with TRBD2 matching over 10 bases. Germline V gives CDR1 LGHNT, CDR2 FRNRAP. This CDR3 region has 17 residues. The junction had 6 bases not matched to a gene; V was cut back by 1 base and J by 3 bases. Drawing the rest from reference TRBV12-5 and TRBJ2-1, the complete variable domain is DARVTQTPRHKVTEMGQEVTMRCQPILGHNTVFWYRQTMMQGLELLAYFRNRAPLDDSGMPKDRFSAEMPDATLATLKIQPSEPRDSAVYFCASGLASGRGIYNEQFFGPGTRLTVL.

J is TRBJ2-7 and V is TRBV28; D may be TRBD1 or TRBD2 (6 bases each). Trimming took 3 bases from V and 9 from J, leaving 12 bases between them. Germline loops: CDR1 MDHEN, CDR2 SYDVKM. This CDR3 is 12 amino acids long. In DNA form, the CDR3 reads TGTGCCAGCAGTTTTGTAGGGGGGCCGCAGTACTTC. It yields the protein CASSFVGGPQYF.

The chain is built from TRBV28 and TRBJ1-4, with D uncertain. The CDR3 has 15 amino acids. Germline V CDR1 and CDR2: MDHEN, SYDVKM. The V gene lost 6 bases and the J gene lost 4 bases, with 15 bases spanning the gap. The CDR3 DNA reads as TGTGCCAGCAGCCCAGGCGGGTTCCTTAATGAAAAACTGTTTTTT. The encoded protein is CASSPGGFLNEKLFF.

The chain recombines TRBV7-8 with TRBJ1-1; D may be TRBD1 (6 bases). This CDR3 is 16 amino acids long. Germline CDR1 reads SGHVS; CDR2 reads FQNEAQ. With 1 base removed from V and 0 bases from J, the gap between germline ends came to 12 bases. DNA of the CDR3: TGTGCCAGCAGCTTAGATCCAGGGGTCATGAACACTGAAGCTTTCTTT. This encodes CASSLDPGVMNTEAFF.

The J gene is TRBJ1-6, the V gene TRBV5-6; the D gene is possibly TRBD1 (5 bases). Germline CDR1 and CDR2: SGHDT and YYEEEE. CDR3 size: 15 residues. The V end lost 3 bases, the J end lost 0 bases, and 7 bases lay between the germline ends. CDR3 amino acids: CASSWGGSYNSPLHF. For the CDR3, the DNA is TGTGCCAGCAGCTGGGGGGGCTCCTATAATTCACCCCTCCACTTT. Supplemented by reference TRBV5-6 and TRBJ1-6, the full variable domain reads DAGVTQSPTHLIKTRGQQVTLRCSPKSGHDTVSWYQQALGQGPQFIFQYYEEEERQRGNFPDRFSGHQFPNYSSELNVNALLLGDSALYLCASSWGGSYNSPLHFGNGTRLTVT.

The chain links TRBV19 to TRBJ2-7, with TRBD1 matching over 9 bases. The CDR3 length is 17 residues. CDR1 is LNHDA, CDR2 SQIVND, per germline (reference sequence). The ends lost 4 bases at V and 1 base at J; junction bases unmatched: 11. For the CDR3, the DNA is TGTGCCAGTAGTAACTTAACCGGGACAGGGATGTCCTACGAGCAGTACTTC. Its protein product is CASSNLTGTGMSYEQYF.

The chain links TRBV5-4 to TRBJ1-5; 8 nucleotides align to TRBD1. Germline V lookup: CDR1 SGHNT, CDR2 YYREEE (reference sequence). V shed 3 bases, J shed 0 bases, and the junction held 5 bases outside the gene matches. The CDR3 totals 16 residues. CDR3 bases: TGTGCCAGCAGCTCCGGGACAGGCAATAGCAATCAGCCCCAGCATTTT. This gives the protein CASSSGTGNSNQPQHF.

J is TRBJ2-4 and V is TRBV10-1; D is undetermined. CDR1 is WNHNN, CDR2 SYGVQD, per germline (reference sequence). The germline V and J ends were trimmed by 6 bases and 1 base, with 13 bases remaining between them. The CDR3 totals 15 residues. CDR3 sequence reads: CASSDPTVAKNIQYF. The DNA for the CDR3 is TGCGCCAGCAGCGACCCGACGGTGGCCAAAAACATTCAGTACTTC.

In regard to this clone: The junction departs from germline at one end; a sequencing error may be responsible. The same CDR3 arises from other DNA sequences in this sample as well. This chain connects TRBV5-6 to TRBJ2-1, with D hard to call. Per germline, CDR1 SGHDT and CDR2 YYEEEE. This CDR3 comprises 15 residues. CDR3 loop: CASSLVATPGNEQFF. The DNA of the CDR3 is TGTGCCAGCAGCTTGGTAGCCACCCCTGGCAATGAACAGTTCTTC.

This chain uses TRBV6-5 with TRBJ2-7, with a tentative D call TRBD1 (6 bases). The CDR3 is 15 residues long. Trimming stripped 0 bases from V and 2 bases from J, with 11 bases between. The germline gives CDR1 MNHEY, CDR2 SVGAGI. The CDR3 reads CASSYSRDMPYEQYF. The CDR3 region has the DNA TGTGCCAGCAGTTACTCACGGGACATGCCCTACGAGCAGTACTTC.

The rearrangement uses TRBV9 and TRBJ1-3; D gene uncertain. CDR1 SGDLS and CDR2 YYNGEE come from the germline V gene. V gave up 0 bases and J gave up 0 bases, with 7 bases separating them. The CDR3 sequence is 15 residues long. The CDR3 DNA reads TGTGCCAGCAGCGTAGGTGCCTACTCTGGAAACACCATATATTTT. This sequence encodes CASSVGAYSGNTIYF.

The J gene is TRBJ2-1, the V gene TRBV5-8; a possible D gene is TRBD1 (6 bases). Germline V gene lookup returns CDR1 SGHTS and CDR2 YDEGEE. With 4 bases removed from V and 3 bases from J, the gap between germline ends came to 14 bases. This CDR3 is 15 amino acids long. The CDR3 sequence is CASSLRTEFYNEQFF. The DNA of the CDR3 is TGTGCCAGCAGCCTCCGGACAGAGTTCTACAATGAGCAGTTCTTC.

This chain links TRBV5-6 with TRBJ1-2, with D perhaps matching TRBD1 (5 bases). CDR1 is SGHDT, CDR2 YYEEEE, per germline. Trimming removed 0 bases from V and 1 base from J, with 13 bases in between. The CDR3 extends over 16 amino acids. This CDR3 reads CASSLGGFVGNYGYTF. CDR3 sequence (DNA): TGTGCCAGCAGCTTGGGGGGCTTCGTGGGTAACTATGGCTACACCTTC.

The rearrangement uses TRBV29-1 and TRBJ2-7; TRBD2 matches at 10 bases. CDR3 length: 14 amino acids. CDR1 is SQVTM and CDR2 is ANQGSEA in the germline V gene. V was clipped by 5 bases and J by 6 bases; unmatched bases: 10. The CDR3: CSVPRTSGASEQYF. The DNA of the CDR3 is TGCAGCGTTCCCAGGACTAGCGGCGCATCCGAGCAGTACTTC.

This sequence joins TRBV27 and TRBJ2-5, with 7 nucleotides matching TRBD1. The CDR3 is made up of 15 amino acids. The germline gives CDR1 MNHEY, CDR2 SMNVEV (reference sequence). V lost 3 bases to trimming and J lost 5 bases; unmatched junction nucleotides: 9. The CDR3: CASSFQDRFGETQYF. The CDR3 DNA reads as TGTGCCAGCAGTTTCCAGGACAGGTTTGGGGAGACCCAGTACTTC.

The gene calls are TRBV5-5 and TRBJ1-2; 8 bases map to TRBD1. Germline CDR1 reads SGHKS; CDR2 reads YYEKEE (reference sequence). The CDR3 is 15 amino acids. With 0 bases clipped from V and 2 bases from J, the junction kept 3 bases outside the gene matches. CDR3 in DNA: TGTGCCAGCAGCTTGGTCACAGGGGGAAACTATGGCTACACCTTC. Amino acid sequence: CASSLVTGGNYGYTF.

Comment on this clone: Other DNA sequences in the same sample also yield this CDR3. The chain links TRBV27 to TRBJ2-2, with D perhaps matching TRBD1 (5 bases). The CDR3 extends over 15 amino acids. V lost 0 bases and J lost 3, with 8 bases in between. Germline values: CDR1 MNHEY, CDR2 SMNVEV (reference sequence). The CDR3 here is CASSLSGAYTGELFF. The CDR3 nucleotides read TGTGCCAGCAGTTTATCAGGGGCGTACACCGGGGAGCTGTTTTTT.

The rearrangement joins TRBV25-1 to TRBJ2-7; D is unresolved. The germline gives CDR1 MGHDK, CDR2 SYGVNS. V lost 4 bases and J 6 bases, leaving 22 bases between the germline ends. This CDR3 has 16 amino acids. The CDR3 nucleotides are TGTGCCAGCAGTGTTCTTCCTTTGTTGCTAGTACGCGAGCAGTACTTC. Residues: CASSVLPLLLVREQYF.

The rearrangement joins TRBV5-1 to TRBJ2-1, with D perhaps matching TRBD1 (6 bases). Germline V gene data show CDR1 as SGHRS and CDR2 as YFSETQ. V was shortened by 0 bases and J by 5 bases, with 12 bases between the two germline ends. The CDR3 is 15 residues long. CDR3 sequence reads: CASSLVGTLNNEQFF. Here the CDR3 DNA reads TGCGCCAGCAGCTTGGTGGGGACACTTAACAATGAGCAGTTCTTC.

The DNA of the CDR3 is TGTGCCAGCCGGGACAGTCCCTACGAGCAGTACTTC. Protein sequence: CASRDSPYEQYF. The chain uses TRBV6-1 and TRBJ2-7, with 7 bases aligning to TRBD1. After removal of 8 bases from V and 2 bases from J, the junction contained 3 bases not matched to a gene. The CDR3 sequence is 12 residues long. From germline, CDR1 is MNHNS and CDR2 SASEGT.

The gene calls are TRBV7-2 and TRBJ2-1; TRBD2 matches at 15 bases. The CDR3 length is 16 residues. CDR1 is SGHTA, CDR2 FQGNSA, per germline. V was pared by 5 bases and J by 7 bases, with 6 bases of the junction left unmatched. The CDR3 is CASSAGTSGRYNEQFF. DNA for the CDR3: TGTGCCAGCAGCGCCGGGACTAGCGGGAGGTATAATGAGCAGTTCTTC.

This clone occurred once. The V gene is TRBV6-5, the J gene TRBJ2-7, with D maybe TRBD1 (5 bases). Germline V gene data show CDR1 as MNHEY and CDR2 as SVGAGI. V dropped 5 bases and J dropped 7 bases, with 9 bases sitting between them. The CDR3 length is 11 residues. The CDR3 DNA is TGTGCCAGCAGTAATCGACAGGAGCAGTACTTC. Amino acids: CASSNRQEQYF.

The chain recombines TRBV19 with TRBJ1-6; TRBD1 aligns across 8 bases. V shed 4 bases and J 7 bases; nucleotides not matched to a gene: 12. Germline V gene lookup returns CDR1 LNHDA and CDR2 SQIVND (reference sequence). The CDR3 totals 17 residues. The CDR3 spells CASSTSRDRGGNSPLHF. CDR3 coding DNA: TGTGCCAGTAGTACTTCCAGAGACAGGGGCGGAAATTCACCCCTCCACTTT.

V usage is TRBV28 and J usage is TRBJ2-3; 7 bases are a match to TRBD1. Germline V gives CDR1 MDHEN, CDR2 SYDVKM. The CDR3 covers 15 residues. Trimming at V came to 5 bases and at J to 1 base, leaving 6 bases not matched to a gene. The CDR3 DNA sequence: TGTGCCAGCAGTCGGGCAGGACAGGGCACAGATACGCAGTATTTT. This codes for CASSRAGQGTDTQYF.

In its sample, this clone was seen once. This chain joins TRBV4-1 and TRBJ2-3; D possibly corresponds to TRBD1 (7 bases). This CDR3 contains 17 residues. V lost 1 base, J lost 6 bases, and 20 bases lay in between. Per germline, CDR1 MGHRA and CDR2 YSYEKL. CDR3 nucleotide sequence: TGCGCCAGCAGCCAAGTGGAAAGTCAGGGGGGTGGGGATACGCAGTATTTT. It yields the protein CASSQVESQGGGDTQYF.

J is TRBJ2-6 and V is TRBV28; 8 bases are shared with TRBD2. The CDR3 totals 16 residues. Germline V CDR1 and CDR2: MDHEN, SYDVKM. Trimming removed 5 bases from V and 1 base from J; junction bases left unmatched: 4. The CDR3 DNA follows: TGTGCCAGCAGTCGGGGGGGTTCTTCTGGGGCCAACGTCCTGACTTTC. As protein: CASSRGGSSGANVLTF.

Remarks on this clone: Other nucleotide sequences from this sample produce the same CDR3. The chain couples TRBV7-9 to TRBJ1-1; no definite D call. CDR3 length: 13 residues. The ends were cut back, 3 bases at V and 0 bases at J, with 5 bases in the middle. Germline loops: CDR1 SEHNR, CDR2 FQNEAQ (reference sequence). CDR3 sequence: CASSFSMNTEAFF. In nucleotides, the CDR3 is TGTGCCAGCAGCTTTTCTATGAACACTGAAGCTTTCTTT.

The gene calls are TRBV10-2 and TRBJ2-3; TRBD2 matches 11 bases. Per germline, CDR1 WSHSY and CDR2 SAAADI. The V gene end was trimmed by 5 bases and the J gene end by 6 bases; junction bases not matched to a gene: 4. This CDR3 has 14 residues. CDR3 DNA: TGCGCCAGCAGTTTAGCGGGGGGGTTGGATACGCAGTATTTT. As protein: CASSLAGGLDTQYF.